A selection of T cell receptor beta chains follows, all from one sample in a study of cytomegalovirus exposure and HLA in healthy donors. Using immunoSEQ multiplex PCR, the repertoire was profiled, and TCRdb retains in-frame clones only, with some absent. Of approximately 68,000 clones in the sample, around 74% were seen once. Material for sequencing was PBMCs. The source is a young woman in good health and CMV-seropositive. Both conserved end residues are part of each CDR3. A D gene is named only where the DNA matches it firmly.

j_gene: TRBJ2-7
d_gene: TRBD2
v_gene: TRBV7-9
CDR3aa: CAVSGGDTSYEQYF
CDR3nt: TGTGCCGTCTCGGGGGGGGACACATCCTACGAGCAGTACTTC

j_gene: TRBJ2-6
d_gene: .
v_gene: TRBV6-5
CDR3aa: CASYRRGNRVLTF
CDR3nt: TGTGCCAGCTATCGTCGCGGGAATAGGGTCCTGACTTTC

j_gene: TRBJ2-1
d_gene: .
v_gene: TRBV10-3
CDR3aa: CAIAVNPAYNEQFF
CDR3nt: TGTGCCATCGCGGTGAATCCAGCTTACAATGAGCAGTTCTTC

j_gene: TRBJ2-3
d_gene: .
v_gene: TRBV7-3
CDR3aa: CASSLGPQRSTDTQYF
CDR3nt: TGTGCCAGCAGCTTAGGGCCCCAGCGGAGCACAGATACGCAGTATTTT

j_gene: TRBJ2-2
d_gene: .
v_gene: TRBV6-5
CDR3aa: CASSPYRVGELFF
CDR3nt: TGTGCCAGCAGCCCCTATCGTGTCGGGGAGCTGTTTTTT

j_gene: TRBJ1-2
d_gene: TRBD1
v_gene: TRBV6-5
CDR3aa: CASSYSGQGTYGYTF
CDR3nt: TGTGCCAGCAGTTACTCGGGACAGGGAACCTATGGCTACACCTTC

j_gene: TRBJ1-1
d_gene: .
v_gene: TRBV4-3
CDR3aa: CASSQEGPYGEATEAFF
CDR3nt: TGCGCCAGCAGCCAAGAAGGACCTTATGGGGAGGCCACTGAAGCTTTCTTT

j_gene: TRBJ2-7
d_gene: .
v_gene: TRBV5-4
CDR3aa: CASSLAFNRWSSYEQYF
CDR3nt: TGTGCCAGCAGCTTGGCCTTCAACAGGTGGAGCTCCTACGAGCAGTACTTC

j_gene: TRBJ2-7
d_gene: TRBD2
v_gene: TRBV14
CDR3aa: CASSQVRWGLQDEQYF
CDR3nt: TGTGCCAGCAGCCAAGTTCGCTGGGGACTACAAGACGAGCAGTACTTC

j_gene: TRBJ1-1
d_gene: TRBD1
v_gene: TRBV6-6
CDR3aa: CASRVQGARTEAFF
CDR3nt: TGTGCCAGCAGGGTTCAGGGGGCGCGCACTGAAGCTTTCTTT

j_gene: TRBJ1-1
d_gene: .
v_gene: TRBV28
CDR3aa: CASSPTLWGPRGTEAFF
CDR3nt: TGTGCCAGCAGCCCTACTCTTTGGGGGCCCCGTGGCACTGAAGCTTTCTTT

j_gene: TRBJ2-1
d_gene: TRBD1
v_gene: TRBV29-1
CDR3aa: CSGTQGLGVSYNEQFF
CDR3nt: TGCAGCGGGACACAGGGGCTGGGCGTTTCCTACAATGAGCAGTTCTTC